A selection of T cell receptor beta chains follows, all from one sample in a study of blood T cell repertoires in COVID-19. Profiled with immunoSEQ multiplex PCR; TCRdb holds only in-frame clones, not every one. Of about 190,000 clones listed, about 85% are singletons. The sequenced sample consisted of PBMCs or T cells enriched from blood (not recorded which). The receptor set was obtained from a woman between 40 and 50 years old in a cohort exposed to, infected with or recovered from COVID-19 (not recorded which). Each CDR3 is given with its conserved first and last residue. Each record gives: V gene, J gene, CDR3 protein.

>TRBV5-1|TRBJ1-2
CASSSEMTRGFGYTF
>TRBV15|TRBJ2-7
CATSRPSASYEQYF
>TRBV4-3|TRBJ2-1
CASSQARDWGYNEQFF
>TRBV5-1|TRBJ2-7
CASSLLGQGAPDEQYF
>TRBV13|TRBJ2-7
CASSFGGEISYEQYF
>TRBV6-1|TRBJ1-2
CASSEGAGYGYTF
>TRBV5-1|TRBJ2-1
CASSLSPGSRNYNEQFF
>TRBV10-3|TRBJ1-2
CAISDMREVGYTF
>TRBV24-1|TRBJ1-1
CATSDFRTGWKRSTEAFF
>TRBV28|TRBJ1-2
CASTHPGDGGYTF
>TRBV9|TRBJ2-1
CASSVEGLKREKQFF
>TRBV29-1|TRBJ2-1
CSTSGNEQFF
>TRBV7-6|TRBJ2-2
CASTGLAGPPNTGELFF
>TRBV19|TRBJ2-2
CASSKGGDWTGELFF
>TRBV30|TRBJ1-5
CAWSWDRDNQPQHF
>TRBV19|TRBJ1-1
CASSIAGAGNTEAFF
>TRBV5-1|TRBJ1-1
CASSPDLGEAFF
>TRBV24-1|TRBJ2-2
CATRGVLNTGELFF
>TRBV12-3/TRBV12-4|TRBJ2-1
CASSVGKGEQFF
>TRBV4-1|TRBJ1-2
CASSQDSGSRYGYTF
>TRBV4-1|TRBJ1-1
CASSQDSRGRTEAFF
>TRBV7-9|TRBJ1-1
CASSYRVKGTEAFF
>TRBV7-9|TRBJ2-5
CASNRRGEETQYF
>TRBV2|TRBJ2-3
CASRGGGFFPDTQYF
>TRBV5-1|TRBJ1-1
CASSLTAGGGWTEAFF
>TRBV4-1|TRBJ2-7
CASSLQQQGYEQYF
>TRBV19|TRBJ2-5
CASSIARTGGETQYF
>TRBV11-3|TRBJ1-1
CASSAGTARGEAFF
>TRBV5-1|TRBJ2-7
CASSFRTGGNEQYF
>TRBV2|TRBJ1-5
CASSRWGQRERGNQPQHF
>TRBV3-1/TRBV3-2|TRBJ2-1
CASSRGEATYNEQFF
>TRBV2|TRBJ1-2
CASSEADRVGGYTF
>TRBV3-1/TRBV3-2|TRBJ1-3
CASSLTGGSGNTIYF
>TRBV4-1|TRBJ1-5
CASSQLSGTGFNQPQHF
>TRBV7-2|TRBJ2-7
CASSWRDRSSYEQYF
>TRBV6-1|TRBJ1-2
CASSEAWSRYGYTF
>TRBV27|TRBJ2-5
CASSLPVERGEEETQYF
>TRBV7-9|TRBJ1-2
CASGKGVPITNYGYTF
>TRBV6-5|TRBJ2-1
CASTRLKSSYNEQFF
>TRBV6-2/TRBV6-3|TRBJ2-1
CASSDLAGRYNEQFF
>TRBV10-2|TRBJ2-2
CAVPGTNTGELFF
>TRBV6-6|TRBJ1-2
CASSYPPRTVPWRNTF
>TRBV25-1|TRBJ1-2
CASSSRVGGNGYTF
>TRBV28|TRBJ1-1
CASSSGHTEAFF
>TRBV6-4|TRBJ1-1
CASSETGWNTEAFF
>TRBV20-1|TRBJ2-7
CSATTIFEQYF
>TRBV10-2|TRBJ2-3
CAGALAGATDTQYF
>TRBV5-1|TRBJ2-2
CASSLGGAPRGGELFF
>TRBV19|TRBJ1-1
CASSIAPDRAFDTEAFF
>TRBV30|TRBJ2-7
CAWSHRSYEQYF
>TRBV3-1/TRBV3-2|TRBJ2-5
CASSQAGTGLRETQYF
>TRBV7-9|TRBJ2-1
CASSAGQGVDYNEQFF
>TRBV13|TRBJ2-1
CASRESSGRVNEQFF
>TRBV5-1|TRBJ1-6
CASSLDASSYNSPLHF
>TRBV11-2|TRBJ2-3
CASSSGRADTQYF
>TRBV5-1|TRBJ1-1
CASSLDTNTEAFF
>TRBV7-9|TRBJ2-3
CASNPPGVADTQYF
>TRBV4-1|TRBJ2-7
CASSLRDSWEQYF
>TRBV4-1|TRBJ2-7
CASSQAGTSDYEQYF